This TCR beta chain was recorded in a study of CD4 T cells in lung cancer (dated 2019 in TCRdb). As for the study more broadly: To find responses to candidate mutation-encoded neoepitopes, the study screened blood T cells from NSCLC patients and isolated neoantigen-specific CD4+ T-cell clones and TCRs. The frequency of neoantigen-specific clonotypes in tumor resections, non-adjacent lung and cultured T-cell products was tracked by TCRB deep sequencing. The patients who underwent resection had lung adenocarcinoma or squamous cell carcinoma, were aged 60 to 69 when blood was donated, and were mostly former smokers. Treatments the patients had received before donating blood included platinum chemotherapy, and some of the patients were given nivolumab or pembrolizumab.

On the study overall, not on this receptor specifically: Rather than memory responses to the cancer, some blood-derived responses might reflect cross-reactivity or in vitro priming of naive T cells. IFNgamma-sorted cells included nonspecific IFNgamma producers of unknown purity, so expanded lines ranged from monoclonal to oligoclonal.

Details on this clone: Its target antigen remains unknown. No quality values exist for individual bases; no much larger clone is one base distant.

PBMCs were stimulated for approximately two weeks with mutant 27-mer peptides together with IL21, IL7, IL15 and IL2, and were then restimulated with autologous B cells pulsed with peptide. Live IFNgamma-secreting T cells were sorted by cytokine capture on a FACS Aria2 after restimulation with peptide-pulsed B cells. Sorted cells were expanded at limiting dilution, around 3 or 10 cells per well, with irradiated allogeneic PBMCs, phytohemagglutinin and IL2 for about 14 to 20 days. The patients provided peripheral blood samples or leukapheresis products. Expanded lines were screened for antigen specificity by IFNgamma ELISA against autologous B cells pulsed with mutant peptides. The V end loses 5 bases and the J end loses 1 base, and a stretch of 7 bases separates them. Sequences SQVTM (CDR1) and ANQGSEA (CDR2) are obtained from the germline V gene. CDR3 length: 12 amino acids, cysteine to phenylalanine. The sequence is cut down to CDR3 DNA, 36 bases in frame from base 1.

The library relied on the immunoSEQ multiplex PCR assay. Qiagen DNeasy or QIAamp micro DNA kits were used to isolate DNA, and the Adaptive Biotechnology human TCRB sequencing kit was used to sequence TCRB. TCRB libraries were sequenced on an Illumina MiSeq. In the source study's methods: The kit provider's software was used to analyze TCRB sequence data, and Fisher's exact test was applied to assess tumor enrichment of clonotype templates. This is the immuneACCESS table as TCRdb keeps it, with only in-frame sequences that have V and J called. A part of the clones is gone; compared with another copy, unresolved V genes explain less than half, and the rest is unexplained. V, J and clone size reflect that table, while D and trimming were determined from the DNA. The table for this sample lists 330 or so clones; 85% to 95% of them were counted only once. The ten most abundant clones make up under 70% of the sample.

The sample taken for sequencing was a CD4+ T cell line or clone grown in culture. The rearrangement joined TRBV29-1 to TRBJ2-3; the D segment might be TRBD1 or TRBD2, since each matches 5 bases. This receptor was identified in a woman in her sixties or seventies with non-small cell lung cancer. Some clones in this sample may be carry-over from other donors' samples. The encoded CDR3 is CSVWDRTDTQYF. The DNA is TGCAGCGTTTGGGACCGCACAGATACGCAGTATTTT.